This TCR beta chain emerged from a study of technical replicates of blood from a few donors. Clones were sequenced by immunoSEQ multiplex PCR, and TCRdb holds only the in-frame ones, with some missing. This table holds some 96,000 clones, nearly 97% found once. Germline V gene data show CDR1 as LNHDA and CDR2 as SQIVND (reference sequence). The CDR3 covers 16 residues. Trimming removed 5 bases at V and 3 bases at J, with 20 bases between. This rearrangement joins TRBV19 to TRBJ2-7, with D possibly matching TRBD2 (7 bases). The sample taken for sequencing was T cells isolated from PBMCs. The receptor comes from a human donor in good health. In nucleotides, the CDR3 is TGTGCCAGTAGTCCTAGGGGCGGGGGCCGCCTCTACGAGCAGTACTTC. Protein sequence: CASSPRGGGRLYEQYF.